Below are 11 T cell receptor beta chains sequenced from a single sample in a study of T cells in Graves' hyperthyroidism and ophthalmopathy. TCR beta CDR3 region amplification was performed from RNA transcripts. The HTBI primer set was used in a first-round RT-PCR of the TCR CDR3. TCRdb re-called the multiplex PCR reads through MiXCR, storing one row per CDR3 protein. The sample holds hundreds of thousands of distinct CDR3 sequences; around 13% are singletons and the top ten take about 9.4%. The sequencing input was blood. The receptors originated from a young woman with Graves' hyperthyroidism.

This clonotype was seen a handful of times. This chain joins TRBV29-1 and TRBJ2-6, with 9 bases identical to TRBD1. The junction had 10 bases not matched to a gene; V was cut back by 3 bases and J by 1 base. This CDR3 contains 18 residues. Germline CDR1 SQVTM, CDR2 ANQGSEA. Written as DNA, the CDR3 is TGCAGCGTTGAGACTACCGGGACAGGGAATTCTGGGGCCAACGTCCTGACTTTC. Its protein is CSVETTGTGNSGANVLTF.

This clonotype was counted at least ten times. This chain links TRBV20-1 with TRBJ2-1; 8 bases match TRBD2. The V and J ends lost 5 bases and 8 bases, in that order; junction bases with no gene match: 8. The CDR3 covers 13 residues. Germline CDR1 DFQATT, CDR2 SNEGSKA (reference sequence). The CDR3 reads CSALSGSGHEQFF. CDR3 in DNA: TGCAGTGCTCTCAGCGGGAGTGGGCATGAGCAGTTCTTC.

This chain joins TRBV20-1 and TRBJ1-1; D is uncertain. V lost 6 bases to trimming and J lost 4 bases, with 6 bases between them. This CDR3 comprises 10 residues. Germline V gene lookup returns CDR1 DFQATT and CDR2 SNEGSKA (reference sequence). The CDR3 reads CSAPGTEAFF. CDR3 DNA: TGCAGTGCCCCAGGCACTGAAGCTTTCTTT.

The chain couples TRBV2 to TRBJ2-1, with 7 bases aligning to TRBD2. This CDR3 has 18 residues. Germline-derived CDR1 and CDR2 are SNHLY and FYNNEI. The ends lost 7 bases at V and 0 bases at J; junction bases unmatched: 15. The DNA of the CDR3 is TGTGCCAGCACTGGGAGCCGAGGGCGGGAGAGCTCCTACAATGAGCAGTTCTTC. Encoded protein: CASTGSRGRESSYNEQFF.

This sequence joins TRBV19 and TRBJ1-2, with 9 bases identical to TRBD1. From germline, CDR1 is LNHDA and CDR2 SQIVND (reference sequence). Losses at the gene ends were 0 bases for V and 2 bases for J; bases not matched to a gene: 4. The CDR3 consists of 16 residues. The CDR3 DNA reads as TGTGCCAGTAGTATAGACAGGACAGGGGAGAACTATGGCTACACCTTC. Translation gives CASSIDRTGENYGYTF.

This clonotype appeared many times. The V and J genes are TRBV2 and TRBJ2-7, with TRBD2 as a possible D gene (6 bases). V was pared by 6 bases and J by 7 bases, with 16 bases between. The V gene's germline CDR1 is SNHLY and CDR2 FYNNEI. The CDR3 sequence is 13 residues long. CDR3 coding DNA: TGTGCCAGCAGGATAACGGGGGATAGGGAGCAGTACTTC. It yields the protein CASRITGDREQYF.

This clonotype has at least ten counts. The V gene is TRBV2, the J gene TRBJ1-1; 8 nucleotides match TRBD1. Losses at the gene ends were 6 bases for V and 3 bases for J; bases not matched to a gene: 9. Germline CDR1 and CDR2: SNHLY and FYNNEI. CDR3 length: 15 amino acids. The CDR3 DNA reads TGTGCCAGCAGCCTCGGACAGGGTTGGGACACTGAAGCTTTCTTT. Its translation is CASSLGQGWDTEAFF.

This clonotype is a singleton in its sample. The chain links TRBV7-2 to TRBJ2-3; D ambiguous. CDR1 is SGHTA, CDR2 FQGNSA, per germline. The CDR3 totals 14 residues. V was cut by 0 bases and J by 2 bases, with 6 bases left in between. The DNA for the CDR3 is TGTGCCAGCAGCTTAGCGTTCAACACAGATACGCAGTATTTT. This translates into CASSLAFNTDTQYF.

This clonotype has only a few counts. The CDR3, as DNA: TGTGCCAGCGGAGTAGCGGGAGGGCCGGGTAATGAGCAGTTCTTC. Protein product: CASGVAGGPGNEQFF. This chain joins TRBV2 and TRBJ2-1; 11 bases fit TRBD2. This CDR3 region has 15 residues. Germline-derived CDR1 and CDR2 are SNHLY and FYNNEI. J lost 7 bases, V lost 8 bases, and 10 bases had no gene match.

This clonotype was counted only a few times. This chain links TRBV7-8 with TRBJ2-7; possibly TRBD2 for D (5 bases). The germline V and J ends were trimmed by 0 bases and 6 bases, with 15 bases remaining between them. CDR1 and CDR2 (germline): SGHVS, FQNEAQ. The CDR3 has 15 residues. CDR3: CASSLAGATVFEQYF. CDR3 coding DNA: TGTGCCAGCAGCTTAGCGGGAGCTACCGTCTTCGAGCAGTACTTC.

This chain joins TRBV19 and TRBJ1-5; D may be TRBD1 (6 bases). The CDR3 runs 17 residues. V gave up 6 bases and J gave up 2 bases, with 20 bases separating them. Germline V gene lookup returns CDR1 LNHDA and CDR2 SQIVND (reference sequence). The CDR3: CASSPEVGGAGNQPQHF. Written as DNA, the CDR3 is TGTGCCAGTAGCCCCGAGGTGGGGGGCGCTGGCAATCAGCCCCAGCATTTT.